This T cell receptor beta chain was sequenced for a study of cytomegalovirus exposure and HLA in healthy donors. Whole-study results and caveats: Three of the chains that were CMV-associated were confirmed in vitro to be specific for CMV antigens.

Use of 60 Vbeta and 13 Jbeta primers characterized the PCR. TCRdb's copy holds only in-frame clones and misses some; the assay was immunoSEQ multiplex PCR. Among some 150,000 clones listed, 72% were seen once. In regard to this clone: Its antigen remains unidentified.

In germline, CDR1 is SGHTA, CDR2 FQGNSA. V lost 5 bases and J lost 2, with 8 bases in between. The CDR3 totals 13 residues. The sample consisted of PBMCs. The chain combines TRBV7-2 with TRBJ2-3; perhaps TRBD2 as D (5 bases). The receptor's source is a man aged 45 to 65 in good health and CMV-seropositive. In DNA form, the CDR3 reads TGTGCCAGCAGCCGGGGTTACACAGATACGCAGTATTTT. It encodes CASSRGYTDTQYF.